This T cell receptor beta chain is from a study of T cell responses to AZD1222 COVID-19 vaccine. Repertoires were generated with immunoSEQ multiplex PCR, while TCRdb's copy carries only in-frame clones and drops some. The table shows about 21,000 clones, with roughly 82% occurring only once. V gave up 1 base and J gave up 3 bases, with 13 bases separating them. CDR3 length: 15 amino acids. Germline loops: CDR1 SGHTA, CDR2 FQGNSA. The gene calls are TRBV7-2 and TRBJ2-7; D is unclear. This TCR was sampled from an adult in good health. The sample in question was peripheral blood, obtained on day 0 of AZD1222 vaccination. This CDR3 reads CASSLGGADIYEQYF. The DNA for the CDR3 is TGTGCCAGCAGCTTAGGTGGAGCTGACATCTACGAGCAGTACTTC.